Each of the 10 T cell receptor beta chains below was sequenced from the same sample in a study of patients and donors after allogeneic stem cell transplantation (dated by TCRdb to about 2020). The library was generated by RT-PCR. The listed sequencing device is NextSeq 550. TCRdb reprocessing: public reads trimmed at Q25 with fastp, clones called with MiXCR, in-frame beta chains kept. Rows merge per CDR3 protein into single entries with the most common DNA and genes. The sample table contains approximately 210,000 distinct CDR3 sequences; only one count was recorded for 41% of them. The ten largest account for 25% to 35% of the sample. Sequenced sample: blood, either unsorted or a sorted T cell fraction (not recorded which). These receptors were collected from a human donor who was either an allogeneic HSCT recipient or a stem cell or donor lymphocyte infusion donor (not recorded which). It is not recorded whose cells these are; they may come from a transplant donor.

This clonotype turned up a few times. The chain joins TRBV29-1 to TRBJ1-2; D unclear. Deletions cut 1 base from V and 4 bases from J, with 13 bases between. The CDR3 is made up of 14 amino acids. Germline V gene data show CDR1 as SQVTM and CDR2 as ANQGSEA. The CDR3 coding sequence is TGCAGCGTTGAAGCCCCCGTTTATGGCTATGGCTACACCTTC. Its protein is CSVEAPVYGYGYTF.

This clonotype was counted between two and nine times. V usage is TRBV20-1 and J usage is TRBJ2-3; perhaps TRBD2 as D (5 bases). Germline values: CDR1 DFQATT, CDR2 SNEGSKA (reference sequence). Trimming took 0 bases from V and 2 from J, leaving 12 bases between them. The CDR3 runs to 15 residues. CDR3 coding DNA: TGCAGTGCTAGAGACCGGGCTAGCTTCACAGATACGCAGTATTTT. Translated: CSARDRASFTDTQYF.

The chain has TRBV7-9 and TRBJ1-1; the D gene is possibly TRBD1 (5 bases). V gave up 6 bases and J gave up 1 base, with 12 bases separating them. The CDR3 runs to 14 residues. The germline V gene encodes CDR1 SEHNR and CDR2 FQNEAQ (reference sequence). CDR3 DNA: TGTGCCAGCAGGGGGCCTACAGGGAACACTGAAGCTTTCTTT. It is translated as CASRGPTGNTEAFF.

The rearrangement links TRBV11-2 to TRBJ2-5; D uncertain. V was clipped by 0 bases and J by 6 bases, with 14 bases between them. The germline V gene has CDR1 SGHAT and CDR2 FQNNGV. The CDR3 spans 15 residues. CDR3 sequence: CASSLDSLGQKTQYF. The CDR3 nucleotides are TGTGCCAGCAGCTTAGATTCTCTCGGGCAAAAGACCCAGTACTTC.

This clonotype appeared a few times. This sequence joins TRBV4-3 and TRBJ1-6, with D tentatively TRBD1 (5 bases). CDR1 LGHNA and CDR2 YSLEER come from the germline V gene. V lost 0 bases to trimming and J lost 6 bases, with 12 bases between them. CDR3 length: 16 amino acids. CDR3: CASSQDSAGLNSPLHF. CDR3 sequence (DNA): TGCGCCAGCAGCCAAGATTCGGCAGGGCTTAATTCACCCCTCCACTTT.

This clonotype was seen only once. In DNA, the CDR3 is TGTGCCAGCAGTCTAGAGGGACTACGATTCAATGAGCAGTTCTTC. Protein product: CASSLEGLRFNEQFF. This sequence joins TRBV12-3 or TRBV12-4 and TRBJ2-1, with 7 bases lining up with TRBD2. The CDR3 spans 15 residues. With 5 bases clipped from V and 6 bases from J, the junction kept 10 bases outside the gene matches.

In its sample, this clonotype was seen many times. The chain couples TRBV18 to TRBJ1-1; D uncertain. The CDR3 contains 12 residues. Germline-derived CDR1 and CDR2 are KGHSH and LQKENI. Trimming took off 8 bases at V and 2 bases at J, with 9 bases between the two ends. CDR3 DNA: TGTGCCAGCAGTCCCACTAACACTGAAGCTTTCTTT. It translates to CASSPTNTEAFF.

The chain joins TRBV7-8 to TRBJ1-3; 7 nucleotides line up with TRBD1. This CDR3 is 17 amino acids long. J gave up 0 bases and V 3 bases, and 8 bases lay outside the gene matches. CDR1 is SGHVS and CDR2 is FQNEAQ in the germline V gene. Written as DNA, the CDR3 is TGTGCCAGCAGCTTGCATGGGACAGCCAGCTCTGGAAACACCATATATTTT. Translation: CASSLHGTASSGNTIYF. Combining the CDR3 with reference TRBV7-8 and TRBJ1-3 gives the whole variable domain GAGVSQSPRYKVAKRGQDVALRCDPISGHVSLFWYQQALGQGPEFLTYFQNEAQLDKSGLPSDRFFAERPEGSVSTLKIQRTQQEDSAVYLCASSLHGTASSGNTIYFGEGSWLTVV.

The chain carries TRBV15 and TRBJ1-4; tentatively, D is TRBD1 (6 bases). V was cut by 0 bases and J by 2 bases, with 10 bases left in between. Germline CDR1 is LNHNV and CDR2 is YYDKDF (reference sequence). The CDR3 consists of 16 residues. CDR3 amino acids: CATSRDRGLTNEKLFF. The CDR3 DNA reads TGTGCCACCAGCAGAGATAGGGGGTTGACTAATGAAAAACTGTTTTTT.

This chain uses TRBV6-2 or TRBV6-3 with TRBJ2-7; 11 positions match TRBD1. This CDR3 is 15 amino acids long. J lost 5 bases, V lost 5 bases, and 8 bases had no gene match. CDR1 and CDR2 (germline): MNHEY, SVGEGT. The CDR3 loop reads CASSDTGQGVNEQYF. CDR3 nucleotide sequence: TGTGCCAGCAGTGACACGGGACAGGGGGTCAACGAGCAGTACTTC.